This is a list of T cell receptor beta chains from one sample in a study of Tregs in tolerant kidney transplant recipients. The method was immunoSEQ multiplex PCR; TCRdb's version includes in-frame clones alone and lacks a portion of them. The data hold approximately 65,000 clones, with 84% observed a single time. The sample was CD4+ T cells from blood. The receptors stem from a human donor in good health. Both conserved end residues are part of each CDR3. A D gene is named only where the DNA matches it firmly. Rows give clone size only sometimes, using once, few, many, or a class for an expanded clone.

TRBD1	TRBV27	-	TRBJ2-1	TGTGCCAGCAGTTTCTCGTCGGGACAGGGTTTCTTCAATGAGCAGTTCTTC	CASSFSSGQGFFNEQFF
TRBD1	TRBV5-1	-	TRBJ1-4	TGCGCCAGCAGCCCCGGGACAGGGGATGGTGAAAAACTGTTTTTT	CASSPGTGDGEKLFF
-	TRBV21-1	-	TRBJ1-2	TGTGCCAGCGCCACGGAGGGTTTATGTGGCTACACCTTC	CASATEGLCGYTF
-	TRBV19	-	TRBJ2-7	TGTGCCAGTAGTAGGGAAAAACCTTACGAGCAGTACTTC	CASSREKPYEQYF
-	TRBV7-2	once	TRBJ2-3	TGTGCCAGCAGCTTTTCCAGAGGCACAGATACGCAGTATTTT	CASSFSRGTDTQYF
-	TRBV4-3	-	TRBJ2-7	TGCGCCAGCAGCCAAGATTTCCTACAGGGCTACGAGCAGTACTTC	CASSQDFLQGYEQYF
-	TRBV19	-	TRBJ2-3	TGTGCCAGTAGTATGACCCGAACAGGGCTCACAGATACGCAGTATTTT	CASSMTRTGLTDTQYF
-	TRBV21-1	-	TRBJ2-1	TGTGCCAGCAGGCATGAGCAGTTCTTC	CASRHEQFF
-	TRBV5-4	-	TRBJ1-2	TGTGCCAGCAGCTTGGAACAGGGCAACTATGGCTACACCTTC	CASSLEQGNYGYTF
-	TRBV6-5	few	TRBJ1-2	TGTGCCAGCAGTGGACAGCAAACCTATGGCTACACCTTC	CASSGQQTYGYTF
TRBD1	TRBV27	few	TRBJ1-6	TGTGCCAGCAGTTTAAGGGGGCATAATTCACCCCTCCACTTT	CASSLRGHNSPLHF
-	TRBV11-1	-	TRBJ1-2	TGTGCCAGCAGCCCGGGGCAGGGCTATGGCTACACCTTC	CASSPGQGYGYTF
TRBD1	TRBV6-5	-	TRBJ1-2	TGTGCCAGCAATCGACAGGGGACTAACTATGGCTACACCTTC	CASNRQGTNYGYTF
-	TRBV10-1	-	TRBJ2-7	TGCGCCAGCAGTCGAGGGAGGGGGGCTACCTACGAGCAGTACTTC	CASSRGRGATYEQYF
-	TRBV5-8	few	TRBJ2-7	TGTGCCAGCAGCCTGACAGATCCCCACGAGCAGTACTTC	CASSLTDPHEQYF
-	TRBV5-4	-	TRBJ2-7	TGTGCCAGCAGCTTTGATCCCCCCTACGAGCAGTACTTC	CASSFDPPYEQYF
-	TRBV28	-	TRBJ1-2	TGTGCCAGCAGTTCTCAGGGTGGCGGCTACACCTTC	CASSSQGGGYTF
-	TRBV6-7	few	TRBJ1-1	TGTGCCAGCAGTTACCTAGGAGGGCAAGGGGCTGAAGCTTTCTTT	CASSYLGGQGAEAFF
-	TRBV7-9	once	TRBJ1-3	TGTGCCAGCAGCTTAGCGCAATCCAACTCTGGAAACACCATATATTTT	CASSLAQSNSGNTIYF
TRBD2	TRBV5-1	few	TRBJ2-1	TGCGCCAGCAGCTTGTTCACTAGCGGAAACAATGAGCAGTTCTTC	CASSLFTSGNNEQFF
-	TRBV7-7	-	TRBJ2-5	TGTGCCAGCAGCCCCCGCGGGACTCCAGGGTTCCAGTACTTC	CASSPRGTPGFQYF
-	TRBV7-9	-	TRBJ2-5	TGTGCCAGCAGCTCCCGCGAGGGCGGCAGGAAGTCGTACCAAGAGACCCAGTACTTC	CASSSREGGRKSYQETQYF
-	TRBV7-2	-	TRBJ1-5	TGTGCCAGCAGCTCAAACGTAGGGCTTCAGCCCCAGCATTTT	CASSSNVGLQPQHF
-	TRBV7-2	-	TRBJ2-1	TGTGCCAGCAGCTCAAATCTTGGGGACTCAAGGGGTGGTGAGCAGTTCTTC	CASSSNLGDSRGGEQFF
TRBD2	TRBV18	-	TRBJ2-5	TGTGCCAGCTCACCACAACCTCGACTAGCGAGTCAAGAGACCCAGTACTTC	CASSPQPRLASQETQYF
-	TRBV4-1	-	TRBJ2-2	TGCGCCACCCGGCGGATCCTAGAGGCCGGGGAGCTGTTTTTT	CATRRILEAGELFF
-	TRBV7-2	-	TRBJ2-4	TGTGCCAGCAGCCCAGACGTAGCCAAAAACATTCAGTACTTC	CASSPDVAKNIQYF
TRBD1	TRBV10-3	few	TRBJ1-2	TGTGCCATCAGTGGAACAGGGGGCGGCCTGGGGGGCTACACCTTC	CAISGTGGGLGGYTF
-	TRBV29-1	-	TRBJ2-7	TGCAGCGTTGTTGGACTAAGCTACGAGCAGTACTTC	CSVVGLSYEQYF
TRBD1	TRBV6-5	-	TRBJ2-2	TGTGCCAGCAGCCGCGGACAGGGAAGGAGGTTTTTT	CASSRGQGRRFF
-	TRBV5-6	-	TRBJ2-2	TGTGCCAGCAGCTTGGTGCGGGGCGGGGAGCTGTTTTTT	CASSLVRGGELFF
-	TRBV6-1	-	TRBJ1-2	TGTGCCAGCAGGGCTGCTGGGGTCTTCTATGGCTACACCTTC	CASRAAGVFYGYTF
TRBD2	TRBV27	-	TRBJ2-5	TGTGCCAGCAGTCCAAGGCAGACTAGCGCTCAACAAGAGACCCAGTACTTC	CASSPRQTSAQQETQYF
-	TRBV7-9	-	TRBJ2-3	TGTGCCAGCAGCTCGGGACAAGGCAAAACAGATACGCAGTATTTT	CASSSGQGKTDTQYF
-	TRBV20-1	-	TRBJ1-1	TGCAGTGCTAGAGACCGTCCTGAAGCTTTCTTT	CSARDRPEAFF
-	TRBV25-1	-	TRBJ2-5	TGTGCCAGCTGCAGGGCAGGGGCGGGGGAGACCCAGTACTTC	CASCRAGAGETQYF
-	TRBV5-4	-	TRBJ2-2	TGTGCCAGCAGCCGTCAGGGGGAGCTGTTTTTT	CASSRQGELFF
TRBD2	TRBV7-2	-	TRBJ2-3	TGTGCCAGCCGGGCCAGCGTGGCGGGAGTCTTCCGCGGGACAGATACGCAGTATTTT	CASRASVAGVFRGTDTQYF
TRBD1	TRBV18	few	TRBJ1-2	TGTGCCAGCCGAACCTCGACAGGGGGGGACTATGGCTACACCTTC	CASRTSTGGDYGYTF
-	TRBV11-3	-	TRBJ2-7	TGTGCCAGCAGCCGACGCCCAGCAGGGGAGCAGTACTTC	CASSRRPAGEQYF
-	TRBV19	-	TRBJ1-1	TGTGCCAGTAGTAGAACCCCAGGGATGAACACTGAAGCTTTCTTT	CASSRTPGMNTEAFF
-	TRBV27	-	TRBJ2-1	TGTGCCAGCAGCTCGTTCGGACGTAACAATGAGCAGTTCTTC	CASSSFGRNNEQFF
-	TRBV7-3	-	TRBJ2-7	TGTGCCAGCAGCTTAGTCTACGAGCAGTACTTC	CASSLVYEQYF
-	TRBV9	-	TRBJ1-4	TGTGCCAGCAGCCTTTCGGGACGGTCCCAAGAAAAACTGTTTTTT	CASSLSGRSQEKLFF
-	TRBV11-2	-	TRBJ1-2	TGTGCCAGCAGCCATGGCTGGGGGCGCGGGTATAGGAATGGCTACACCTTC	CASSHGWGRGYRNGYTF